This TCR beta chain emerged from a study of blood T cell repertoires in COVID-19. This clone came up once. Trimming took off 7 bases at V and 10 bases at J, with 16 bases between the two ends. The CDR3 loop spans 13 amino acids. Generated by immunoSEQ multiplex PCR, the TCRdb table keeps only in-frame clones and is missing some. Of 150,000 to 200,000 clones listed, about 85% were seen once; the top ten hold more than 5%. This clonotype was sampled from a woman aged 50 to 60 with COVID-19, enrolled during active disease. V gene TRBV12-3 or TRBV12-4 combines with J gene TRBJ1-4; maybe TRBD1 (5 bases). Material for sequencing was peripheral blood. DNA of the CDR3: TGTGCCAGCAAAGCCAGGGTTTCGGGAAAACTGTTTTTT. It yields the protein CASKARVSGKLFF.